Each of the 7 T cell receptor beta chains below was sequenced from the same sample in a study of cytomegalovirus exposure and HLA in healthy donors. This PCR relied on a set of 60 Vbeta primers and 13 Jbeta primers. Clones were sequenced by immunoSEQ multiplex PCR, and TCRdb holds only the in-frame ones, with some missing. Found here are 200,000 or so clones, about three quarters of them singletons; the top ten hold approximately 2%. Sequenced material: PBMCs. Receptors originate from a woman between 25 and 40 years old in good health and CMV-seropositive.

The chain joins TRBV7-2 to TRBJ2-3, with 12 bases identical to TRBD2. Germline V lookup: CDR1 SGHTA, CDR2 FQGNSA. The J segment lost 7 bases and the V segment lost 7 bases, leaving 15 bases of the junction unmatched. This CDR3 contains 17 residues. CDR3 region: CASTIAASGGARNTQYF. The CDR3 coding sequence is TGTGCCAGCACCATAGCGGCTAGCGGGGGGGCCCGAAATACGCAGTATTTT.

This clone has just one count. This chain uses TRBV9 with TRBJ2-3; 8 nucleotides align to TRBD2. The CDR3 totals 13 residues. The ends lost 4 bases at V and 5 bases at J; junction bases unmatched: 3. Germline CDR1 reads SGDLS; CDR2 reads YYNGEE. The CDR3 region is CASSRAGGDTQYF. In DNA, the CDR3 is TGTGCCAGCAGCCGGGCGGGAGGAGATACGCAGTATTTT.

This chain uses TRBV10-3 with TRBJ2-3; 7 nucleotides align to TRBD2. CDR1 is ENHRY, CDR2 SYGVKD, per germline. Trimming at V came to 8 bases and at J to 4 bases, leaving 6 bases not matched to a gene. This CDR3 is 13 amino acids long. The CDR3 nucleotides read TGTGCCATCGGTCCAGCGGGATCAGATACGCAGTATTTT. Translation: CAIGPAGSDTQYF.

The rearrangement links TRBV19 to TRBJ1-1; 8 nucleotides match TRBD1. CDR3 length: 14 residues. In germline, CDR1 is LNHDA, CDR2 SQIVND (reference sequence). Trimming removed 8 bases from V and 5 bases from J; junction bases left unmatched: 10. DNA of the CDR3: TGTGCCAGTTCAGTACGACAGGGGATGACTGAAGCTTTCTTT. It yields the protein CASSVRQGMTEAFF.

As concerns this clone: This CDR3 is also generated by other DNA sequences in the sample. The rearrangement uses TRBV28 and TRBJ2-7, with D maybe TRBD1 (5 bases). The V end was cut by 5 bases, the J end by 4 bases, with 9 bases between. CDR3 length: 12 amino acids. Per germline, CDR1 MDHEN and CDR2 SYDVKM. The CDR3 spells CASSLPGYEQYF. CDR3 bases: TGTGCCAGCAGTCTCCCAGGGTACGAGCAGTACTTC.

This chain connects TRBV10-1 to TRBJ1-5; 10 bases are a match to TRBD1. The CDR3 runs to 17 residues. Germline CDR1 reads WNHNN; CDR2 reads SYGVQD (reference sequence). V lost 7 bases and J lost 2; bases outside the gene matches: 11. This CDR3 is CASTSFGTGVGNQPQHF. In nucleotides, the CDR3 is TGCGCCAGCACCTCCTTTGGGACAGGGGTTGGCAATCAGCCCCAGCATTTT.

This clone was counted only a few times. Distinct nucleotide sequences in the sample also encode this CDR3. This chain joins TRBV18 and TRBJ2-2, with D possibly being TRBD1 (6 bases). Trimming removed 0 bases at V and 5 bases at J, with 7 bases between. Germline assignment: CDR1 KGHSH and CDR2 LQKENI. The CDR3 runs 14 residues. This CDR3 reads CASSPPTGTGELFF. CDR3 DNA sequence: TGTGCCAGCTCACCACCCACAGGGACCGGGGAGCTGTTTTTT.